The rows below give T cell receptor beta chains drawn from one sample of a study of control samples from healthy donors and cancer patients. Measured with immunoSEQ multiplex PCR; TCRdb has only the in-frame clones, and not every one. The sample lists about 180,000 clones, almost 90% occurring once. Sequencing was done on a sample of blood. The receptors derive from a woman aged 50 to 60 in good health. The conserved cysteine and the conserved F or W are not part of the CDR3 here.

v_gene	CDR3aa
TRBV5-1	ASSLQGTGSSTDTQY
TRBV2	ASSTSGGGYVQY
TRBV18	ASSPDGATNEKLF
TRBV6-5	ASSNPTGSNYGYT
TRBV28	ASSFRGAPVLAKNIQY
TRBV18	ASSPRQGEKLF
TRBV4-2	ASSQGRQGRGTEAF
TRBV4-3	ASSQRGRRGTYEQY
TRBV19	ASSKQDSGRH
TRBV28	ASGGGPSTDTQY
TRBV5-4	ASSQQGAEPQH
TRBV18	ASSSTAGTRTGNTIY
TRBV5-8	ASSLALGGYT
TRBV7-9	ASSLLSSGAQETQY
TRBV14	ASSPLSFEAF
TRBV30	AWRGNAYEQY
TRBV7-2	ASSLDTGRHQPQH
TRBV5-1	ASSLHGQFEQF
TRBV5-1	ASSSGQVAEAF
TRBV20-1	SARGREKLF
TRBV24-1	ATSDTQGAEAF
TRBV18	ASSPPGEHGTQY
TRBV5-6	ASSADRGTSYNEQF
TRBV7-2	ASSLMGQGVGELF
TRBV29-1	SVASGYGYT
TRBV21-1	ASSTRRGGQPQH
TRBV7-3	ASKRSGLVRDTQY
TRBV5-1	ASSLAGTYNSPLH
TRBV6-2/TRBV6-3	ASSKAPGQLNTEAF
TRBV28	ASTGPGQGSFQPQH
TRBV7-9	ASSLPGITGELF
TRBV9	ASSVRAGGDDEQF
TRBV2	ASSGGLGAPYEQY
TRBV18	ASSSPVVATPYEQY
TRBV27	ASSYRPNTEAF
TRBV18	ASSPQERGAF
TRBV2	ASSEGEYQETQY
TRBV7-2	ASSPRGGSGNTIY
TRBV19	ATSTGFGSPLH
TRBV20-1	SASRQRGPVVGQF